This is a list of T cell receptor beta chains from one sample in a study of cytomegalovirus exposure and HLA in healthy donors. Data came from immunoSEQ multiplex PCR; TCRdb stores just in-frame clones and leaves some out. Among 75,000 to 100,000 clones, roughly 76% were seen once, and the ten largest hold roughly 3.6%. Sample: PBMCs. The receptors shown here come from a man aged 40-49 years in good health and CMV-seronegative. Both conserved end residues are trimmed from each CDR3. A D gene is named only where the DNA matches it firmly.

ASSETGGTHGDTQY | TRBJ2-3 | . | TRBV6-4
ACGQGLSSEQY | TRBJ2-7 | TRBD1 | TRBV30
ASSDPRAGEETQY | TRBJ2-5 | TRBD2 | TRBV6-1
ASSRDRGSPLH | TRBJ1-6 | TRBD1 | TRBV6-6
ARSLGASYEQY | TRBJ2-7 | . | TRBV5-3
ASRTASGYT | TRBJ1-2 | . | TRBV6-1
ASSSPGGARTEAF | TRBJ1-1 | . | TRBV19
SVRCSYEQY | TRBJ2-7 | . | TRBV20-1
ASSKTGGPLETQY | TRBJ2-5 | TRBD2 | TRBV4-3
ASSLTGRSPLH | TRBJ1-6 | . | TRBV27
ASSSRGTSSYEQY | TRBJ2-7 | TRBD2 | TRBV5-1
ASSLAEAGGSEQF | TRBJ2-1 | TRBD1 | TRBV5-6
ATSRDQSLPYGYT | TRBJ1-2 | . | TRBV15
ASGLDRVDTQY | TRBJ2-3 | . | TRBV12-5
ASTGTPSGAETQY | TRBJ2-5 | TRBD2 | TRBV5-4
ASSARTSGGTQY | TRBJ2-5 | TRBD2 | TRBV9
ASSYSGTVPSPLH | TRBJ1-6 | TRBD1 | TRBV6-5
ASSHYGALGGAADTQY | TRBJ2-3 | TRBD2 | TRBV4-3
ASSQPRQGLYEQY | TRBJ2-7 | TRBD1 | TRBV4-2
ASSPPYSSTGELF | TRBJ2-2 | . | TRBV7-2
ASSLGTDYGYT | TRBJ1-2 | TRBD1 | TRBV7-9
ASSRANRLSGNTIY | TRBJ1-3 | . | TRBV7-6
ASSLGASGGGENIQY | TRBJ2-4 | TRBD2 | TRBV5-1
ASSSRQDDSYNEQF | TRBJ2-1 | . | TRBV6-7
ASSQWTESVGYT | TRBJ1-2 | . | TRBV4-2
ASSQGLALYEQY | TRBJ2-7 | TRBD2 | TRBV6-1
AWSVHSFSNEQF | TRBJ2-1 | . | TRBV30
ASSRRTGGNTDTQY | TRBJ2-3 | TRBD1 | TRBV25-1
ASSQDFAGLYGYT | TRBJ1-2 | . | TRBV4-3
ASRLQGDTEAF | TRBJ1-1 | TRBD1 | TRBV5-1
ASRAGGDGYT | TRBJ1-2 | . | TRBV2
ASSERTGGQETQY | TRBJ2-5 | TRBD2 | TRBV2
ASSLAAQETQY | TRBJ2-5 | . | TRBV7-9
ASSLGGVNQPQH | TRBJ1-5 | . | TRBV5-4
ASSSQGGTNSPLH | TRBJ1-6 | . | TRBV7-8
ASSLKFGGGIPYEQY | TRBJ2-7 | TRBD2 | TRBV7-2
ASSFGQGYGYT | TRBJ1-2 | TRBD1 | TRBV4-3
ASSLGGGKETQY | TRBJ2-5 | . | TRBV5-4
ASSLAGQLYEQY | TRBJ2-7 | . | TRBV5-1
SALDSGGASYEQY | TRBJ2-7 | TRBD2 | TRBV29-1
ASSLRLGYEQY | TRBJ2-7 | . | TRBV5-1
ASSLTTGGNEKLF | TRBJ1-4 | TRBD1 | TRBV7-2
ASTLTLPQSEQY | TRBJ2-7 | . | TRBV6-6
ASSQDPRGTTNEKLF | TRBJ1-4 | . | TRBV4-3
SAEPGNTEAF | TRBJ1-1 | . | TRBV29-1
ASSLRQGAAEQY | TRBJ2-7 | TRBD1 | TRBV7-8
ASSTLQGARTEAF | TRBJ1-1 | TRBD1 | TRBV2
ASRRGGGAGTDTQY | TRBJ2-3 | TRBD2 | TRBV27
ASSLAIDREDTEAF | TRBJ1-1 | TRBD1 | TRBV5-8
ASSYGQGDTGELF | TRBJ2-2 | TRBD1 | TRBV6-6
SANRDGYT | TRBJ1-2 | . | TRBV20-1
ASSSYGLAGGPTDTQY | TRBJ2-3 | TRBD2 | TRBV7-2